This entry lists 31 T cell receptor beta chains sequenced from one sample in a study of T cell changes during pregnancy in multiple sclerosis. Clones were read by immunoSEQ multiplex PCR, and TCRdb kept only the in-frame ones, dropping some. The sample gives about 84,000 clones, approximately 95% of which show up once; about 0.94% is in the top ten. Sequencing was performed on peripheral blood, taken in the second trimester of pregnancy. These TCRs come from a female donor in good health, enrolled as a control in a pregnancy study.

V usage is TRBV5-1 and J usage is TRBJ2-3; D is perhaps TRBD1 (5 bases). Per germline, CDR1 SGHRS and CDR2 YFSETQ. The CDR3 contains 16 residues. V dropped 2 bases and J dropped 2 bases, with 15 bases sitting between them. This CDR3 is CASSLFGKGNTDTQYF. Written as DNA, the CDR3 is TGCGCCAGCAGCTTATTCGGTAAGGGGAACACAGATACGCAGTATTTT.

V usage is TRBV27 and J usage is TRBJ2-3; D is perhaps TRBD1 (5 bases). Trimming removed 3 bases at V and 0 bases at J, with 10 bases between. Per the germline V gene, CDR1 is MNHEY and CDR2 is SMNVEV (reference sequence). The CDR3 totals 15 residues. The CDR3 region is CASSFIQASTDTQYF. The DNA for the CDR3 is TGTGCCAGCAGTTTTATACAGGCTAGCACAGATACGCAGTATTTT.

The V call is TRBV9, the J call TRBJ2-1; TRBD2 matches at 14 bases. Germline CDR1 is SGDLS and CDR2 is YYNGEE. This CDR3 has 15 residues. The V segment lost 3 bases and the J segment 8 bases; nucleotides outside the gene matches: 4. The DNA for the CDR3 is TGTGCCAGCAGCGCCGGGACTAGCGGGAGACATGAGCAGTTCTTC. Translating it yields CASSAGTSGRHEQFF.

The genes are TRBV2 and TRBJ2-2; D not certain. The CDR3 length is 13 residues. Germline V gives CDR1 SNHLY, CDR2 FYNNEI. The V gene lost 6 bases and the J gene lost 4 bases, with 9 bases spanning the gap. CDR3 region: CASSLSFTGELFF. CDR3 bases: TGTGCCAGCAGCCTATCATTCACCGGGGAGCTGTTTTTT. The whole variable domain, remainder taken from reference TRBV2 and TRBJ2-2, is EPEVTQTPSHQVTQMGQEVILRCVPISNHLYFYWYRQILGQKVEFLVSFYNNEISEKSEIFDDQFSVERPDGSNFTLKIRSTKLEDSAMYFCASSLSFTGELFFGEGSRLTVL.

This chain links TRBV11-3 with TRBJ2-2; 10 bases match TRBD2. Per the germline V gene, CDR1 is SGHNT and CDR2 is YENEEA. The CDR3 consists of 16 residues. V lost 4 bases to trimming and J lost 4 bases; unmatched junction nucleotides: 6. CDR3 DNA: TGTGCCAGCAGCTCCAGCGGGAGGGGGGGCACCGGGGAGCTGTTTTTT. Its translation is CASSSSGRGGTGELFF.

The chain recombines TRBV11-2 with TRBJ2-2; possibly TRBD1 for D (6 bases). The CDR3 is 16 residues long. CDR1 and CDR2 (germline): SGHAT, FQNNGV. Deletions cut 8 bases from V and 3 bases from J, with 19 bases between. CDR3 residues: CASRHIRDTYTGELFF. The DNA for the CDR3 is TGTGCCAGCCGGCACATTCGGGACACTTACACCGGGGAGCTGTTTTTT.

V and J are TRBV2 and TRBJ1-5; 8 bases are shared with TRBD1. The V and J ends lost 7 bases and 5 bases, in that order; junction bases with no gene match: 7. The CDR3 is 14 residues long. Germline loops: CDR1 SNHLY, CDR2 FYNNEI. CDR3 sequence (DNA): TGTGCCAGCACCGGACAGGGAAGGGATCAGCCCCAGCATTTT. Encoded protein: CASTGQGRDQPQHF.

CDR3 loop: CASSPWGGAYEQYF. The CDR3 bases are TGTGCCAGCAGTCCCTGGGGGGGGGCGTACGAGCAGTACTTC. V and J are TRBV27 and TRBJ2-7; the D gene is possibly TRBD2 (7 bases). Germline V gene data show CDR1 as MNHEY and CDR2 as SMNVEV (reference sequence). This CDR3 comprises 14 residues. Trimming pared 5 bases from V and 4 bases from J, leaving 15 bases between.

CDR3: CASSHSGTQSRKPQHF. The CDR3 bases are TGTGCCAGCAGTCACTCCGGGACTCAGAGTCGGAAGCCCCAGCATTTT. This chain joins TRBV28 and TRBJ1-5; D might be TRBD1 (5 bases). The V and J ends lost 5 bases and 8 bases respectively, with 22 bases between them. The CDR3 runs 16 residues. Germline CDR1 MDHEN, CDR2 SYDVKM.

The rearrangement uses TRBV28 and TRBJ2-3, with TRBD2 matching over 9 bases. Per germline, CDR1 MDHEN and CDR2 SYDVKM. This CDR3 is 19 amino acids long. V trimming: 4 bases; J trimming: 2 bases; junction bases outside the gene matches: 16. The DNA of the CDR3 is TGTGCCAGCAGTTCCCCTGGGAAAGAGCGGGAGGACCTCACAGATACGCAGTATTTT. Translating gives CASSSPGKEREDLTDTQYF. Full variable domain (outside the CDR3, taken from reference TRBV28 and TRBJ2-3): DVKVTQSSRYLVKRTGEKVFLECVQDMDHENMFWYRQDPGLGLRLIYFSYDVKMKEKGDIPEGYSVSREKKERFSLILESASTNQTSMYLCASSSPGKEREDLTDTQYFGPGTRLTVL.

The chain joins TRBV5-6 to TRBJ1-1; D may be TRBD1 (6 bases). The length of the CDR3 is 13 residues. V gave up 5 bases and J gave up 4 bases, with 12 bases separating them. Germline lookup yields CDR1 SGHDT and CDR2 YYEEEE. In nucleotides, the CDR3 is TGTGCCAGCAGTAGTACAGGGCCCACTGAAGCTTTCTTT. As protein: CASSSTGPTEAFF.

The chain has TRBV18 and TRBJ2-7; the match to TRBD1 covers 8 bases. Trimming cost V 3 bases and J 4 bases; bases outside gene matches: 11. This CDR3 comprises 16 residues. Per the germline V gene, CDR1 is KGHSH and CDR2 is LQKENI. CDR3 sequence reads: CASSPPSAGGSYEQYF. For the CDR3, the DNA is TGTGCCAGCTCACCCCCGTCGGCAGGGGGCTCTTACGAGCAGTACTTC. Full variable domain (rest looked up from reference TRBV18 and TRBJ2-7): NAGVMQNPRHLVRRRGQEARLRCSPMKGHSHVYWYRQLPEEGLKFMVYLQKENIIDESGMPKERFSAEFPKEGPSILRIQQVVRGDSAAYFCASSPPSAGGSYEQYFGPGTRLTVT.

V gene TRBV6-1 combines with J gene TRBJ2-1; 9 positions match TRBD1. CDR3 length equals 15 residues. Germline CDR1 and CDR2: MNHNS and SASEGT. The V and J ends lost 6 bases and 9 bases, in that order; junction bases with no gene match: 12. The CDR3 nucleotides read TGTGCCAGCAGCGCCCTCACAGGGGGCTACGGTGAGCAGTTCTTC. It codes for CASSALTGGYGEQFF.

This clone was seen a handful of times. The genes are TRBV28 and TRBJ2-7; 10 bases map to TRBD2. The germline V gene has CDR1 MDHEN and CDR2 SYDVKM. With 8 bases clipped from V and 2 bases from J, the junction kept 9 bases outside the gene matches. The CDR3 extends over 15 amino acids. The CDR3 is CASRRAAGGTYEQYF. CDR3 nucleotides: TGTGCCAGCCGCCGAGCAGCGGGGGGGACCTACGAGCAGTACTTC. The full variable domain, in which reference TRBV28 and TRBJ2-7 provide the parts outside the CDR3, is DVKVTQSSRYLVKRTGEKVFLECVQDMDHENMFWYRQDPGLGLRLIYFSYDVKMKEKGDIPEGYSVSREKKERFSLILESASTNQTSMYLCASRRAAGGTYEQYFGPGTRLTVT.

The genes are TRBV11-3 and TRBJ2-1; TRBD2 might be the D (5 bases). Trimming cost V 4 bases and J 6 bases, with 16 bases left between them. Looked up from germline, CDR1 is SGHNT and CDR2 is YENEEA. The CDR3 spans 15 residues. DNA for the CDR3: TGTGCCAGCAGCTCCTCACCGTCGGGGTTCAATGAGCAGTTCTTC. Its translation: CASSSSPSGFNEQFF. Supplemented by reference TRBV11-3 and TRBJ2-1, the full variable domain reads EAGVVQSPRYKIIEKKQPVAFWCNPISGHNTLYWYLQNLGQGPELLIRYENEEAVDDSQLPKDRFSAERLKGVDSTLKIQPAELGDSAVYLCASSSSPSGFNEQFFGPGTRLTVL.

This chain connects TRBV4-1 to TRBJ2-6, with D maybe TRBD1 (6 bases). Looked up from germline, CDR1 is MGHRA and CDR2 is YSYEKL. This CDR3 is built from 15 residues. V was trimmed by 1 base and J by 4 bases, leaving 8 bases between them. The CDR3 protein is CASSQGGLGANVLTF. The CDR3 DNA follows: TGCGCCAGCAGCCAAGGGGGGCTCGGGGCCAACGTCCTGACTTTC.

The genes are TRBV18 and TRBJ2-5; tentative D call: TRBD2 (7 bases). The CDR3 spans 17 residues. The V end lost 3 bases, the J end lost 1 base, and 18 bases lay between the germline ends. Germline V gene data show CDR1 as KGHSH and CDR2 as LQKENI. CDR3 DNA: TGTGCCAGCTCACCGGGGGGGGCTTACCCACCCCAAGAGACCCAGTACTTC. It is translated as CASSPGGAYPPQETQYF. The variable domain in full, with the rest retrieved from reference TRBV18 and TRBJ2-5, is NAGVMQNPRHLVRRRGQEARLRCSPMKGHSHVYWYRQLPEEGLKFMVYLQKENIIDESGMPKERFSAEFPKEGPSILRIQQVVRGDSAAYFCASSPGGAYPPQETQYFGPGTRLLVL.

V and J are TRBV28 and TRBJ2-3; 9 nucleotides match TRBD2. The CDR3 is 14 amino acids. CDR1 is MDHEN, CDR2 SYDVKM, per germline. Trimming cost V 2 bases and J 6 bases; bases outside gene matches: 3. The CDR3 DNA is TGTGCCAGCAGTTTAGGACTAGCGTCGGATACGCAGTATTTT. The encoded protein is CASSLGLASDTQYF.

This chain links TRBV28 with TRBJ1-2; the match to TRBD1 covers 9 bases. The V gene's germline CDR1 is MDHEN and CDR2 SYDVKM. Trimming took 6 bases from V and 7 from J; bases not matched to a gene: 12. The CDR3 runs to 15 residues. The CDR3, as DNA: TGTGCCAGCAGACCTCCGGGACAGGGATTAGGTGGCTACACCTTC. As protein: CASRPPGQGLGGYTF.

The chain has TRBV2 and TRBJ2-3; 7 bases align to TRBD1. V dropped 8 bases and J dropped 0; count of bases not matched to a gene: 8. Germline lookup yields CDR1 SNHLY and CDR2 FYNNEI. The CDR3 runs to 15 residues. CDR3 DNA sequence: TGTGCCAGCGTGAGGGAAGGGGGCAGCACAGATACGCAGTATTTT. The encoded protein is CASVREGGSTDTQYF.

The chain recombines TRBV6-5 with TRBJ2-1, with D perhaps TRBD2 (6 bases). Germline lookup yields CDR1 MNHEY and CDR2 SVGAGI. The CDR3 is 16 residues long. V gave up 0 bases and J gave up 3 bases, with 12 bases separating them. As DNA, the CDR3 is TGTGCCAGCAGTTACTCCCCGGGAGAGAGCTACAATGAGCAGTTCTTC. It yields the protein CASSYSPGESYNEQFF.

The genes are TRBV7-2 and TRBJ2-5; tentatively, D is TRBD1 (6 bases). Trimming took off 2 bases at V and 4 bases at J, with 17 bases between the two ends. The CDR3 sequence is 16 residues long. The germline CDR1 and CDR2 sequences are SGHTA and FQGNSA. This chain's CDR3 is CASSLRSRGRPETQYF. The CDR3 nucleotides are TGTGCCAGCAGCTTACGGAGCAGGGGACGACCAGAGACCCAGTACTTC.

The chain uses TRBV28 and TRBJ2-1; 10 bases are a match to TRBD2. The CDR3 has 17 residues. J gave up 4 bases and V 5 bases, and 11 bases lay outside the gene matches. Germline loops: CDR1 MDHEN, CDR2 SYDVKM. For the CDR3, the DNA is TGTGCCAGCAGTAAACGGCTAGCGGGAGCCGCGTACAATGAGCAGTTCTTC. Translating it yields CASSKRLAGAAYNEQFF.

The chain employs TRBV6-5 and TRBJ2-5; 10 bases are a match to TRBD2. Germline CDR1 reads MNHEY; CDR2 reads SVGAGI. Trimming took 6 bases from V and 2 from J; bases not matched to a gene: 6. The CDR3 is made up of 15 amino acids. The CDR3 is CASSRGLARQETQYF. CDR3 bases: TGTGCCAGCAGCAGGGGACTAGCGAGACAAGAGACCCAGTACTTC.

This chain links TRBV28 with TRBJ2-1; 15 bases map to TRBD2. The CDR3 is made up of 18 amino acids. Germline V lookup: CDR1 MDHEN, CDR2 SYDVKM. J was trimmed by 8 bases and V by 5 bases; bases with no gene match: 13. CDR3 sequence reads: CASSTGTSGRLILDEQFF. DNA of the CDR3: TGTGCCAGCAGTACCGGGACTAGCGGGAGGCTTATCCTCGATGAGCAGTTCTTC. Based on the CDR3 plus reference TRBV28 and TRBJ2-1, the full variable domain is DVKVTQSSRYLVKRTGEKVFLECVQDMDHENMFWYRQDPGLGLRLIYFSYDVKMKEKGDIPEGYSVSREKKERFSLILESASTNQTSMYLCASSTGTSGRLILDEQFFGPGTRLTVL.

DNA for the CDR3: TGTGCCAGCGCCGTTTACGGGACAGATTACAATGAGCAGTTCTTC. This translates into CASAVYGTDYNEQFF. The chain employs TRBV6-4 and TRBJ2-1; 7 bases align to TRBD1. V was pared by 8 bases and J by 4 bases, with 11 bases of the junction left unmatched. CDR1 is MRHNA, CDR2 SNTAGT, per germline. The CDR3 is 15 residues long.

The V gene is TRBV7-2, the J gene TRBJ2-7; 11 bases are shared with TRBD2. The germline gives CDR1 SGHTA, CDR2 FQGNSA. The CDR3 extends over 15 amino acids. Trimming at V came to 5 bases and at J to 6 bases, leaving 9 bases not matched to a gene. The chain's CDR3 is CASSVASGRPSEQYF. The DNA for the CDR3 is TGTGCCAGCAGCGTGGCTAGCGGGAGGCCTTCCGAGCAGTACTTC.

CDR3 loop: CASTGGTGLSHGEQYF. CDR3 sequence (DNA): TGTGCCAGCACCGGCGGGACAGGTCTCTCCCACGGCGAGCAGTACTTC. V and J are TRBV21-1 and TRBJ2-7; TRBD1 was called by the table and not checked on the DNA. TRBV21-1 is a documented pseudogene. The CDR3 runs to 16 residues.

V usage is TRBV5-5 and J usage is TRBJ2-1, with a tentative D call TRBD1 (5 bases). CDR1 is SGHKS and CDR2 is YYEKEE in the germline V gene (reference sequence). The CDR3 runs to 14 residues. V was pared by 4 bases and J by 10 bases, with 18 bases between. This chain's CDR3 is CASSPVLARVEQFF. Written as DNA, the CDR3 is TGTGCCAGCAGCCCAGTTTTAGCCAGGGTAGAGCAGTTCTTC.

The chain recombines TRBV5-1 with TRBJ2-4; 8 bases match TRBD2. V dropped 1 base and J dropped 1; count of bases not matched to a gene: 4. The CDR3 is 16 residues long. Germline loops: CDR1 SGHRS, CDR2 YFSETQ. The CDR3 loop is CASSLPIAGAKNIQYF. DNA for the CDR3: TGCGCCAGCAGCTTGCCCATAGCGGGGGCCAAAAACATTCAGTACTTC.

V gene TRBV7-2 combines with J gene TRBJ1-5; D gene ambiguous. CDR1 and CDR2 from the germline V gene are SGHTA and FQGNSA. The CDR3 consists of 15 residues. V gave up 0 bases and J gave up 2 bases, with 8 bases separating them. CDR3 DNA sequence: TGTGCCAGCAGCTTAGCGCCCGGGGGCAATCAGCCCCAGCATTTT. Residues: CASSLAPGGNQPQHF.